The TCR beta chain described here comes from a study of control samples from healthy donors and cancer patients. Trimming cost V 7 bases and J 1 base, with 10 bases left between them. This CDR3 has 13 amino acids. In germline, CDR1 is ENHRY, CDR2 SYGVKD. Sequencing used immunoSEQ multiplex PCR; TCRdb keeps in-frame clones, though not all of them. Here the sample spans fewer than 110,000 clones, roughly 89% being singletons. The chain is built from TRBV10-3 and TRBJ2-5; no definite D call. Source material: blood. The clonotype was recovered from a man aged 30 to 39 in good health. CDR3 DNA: TGTGCCATCAACTCTAGATCCCAAGAGACCCAGTACTTC. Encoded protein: CAINSRSQETQYF.